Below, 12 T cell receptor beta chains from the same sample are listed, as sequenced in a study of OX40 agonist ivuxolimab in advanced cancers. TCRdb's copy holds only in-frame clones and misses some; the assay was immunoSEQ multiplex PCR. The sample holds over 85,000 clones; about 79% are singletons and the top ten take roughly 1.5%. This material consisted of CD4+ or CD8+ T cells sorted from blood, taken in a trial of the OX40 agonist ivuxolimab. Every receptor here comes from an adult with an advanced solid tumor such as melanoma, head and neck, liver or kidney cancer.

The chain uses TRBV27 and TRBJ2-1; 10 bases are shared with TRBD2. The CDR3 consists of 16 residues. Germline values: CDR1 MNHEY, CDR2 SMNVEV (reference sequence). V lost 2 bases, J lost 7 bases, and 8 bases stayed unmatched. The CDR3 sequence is CASSLLSSGGPNEQFF. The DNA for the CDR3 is TGTGCCAGCAGTTTACTATCTAGCGGGGGACCGAATGAGCAGTTCTTC.

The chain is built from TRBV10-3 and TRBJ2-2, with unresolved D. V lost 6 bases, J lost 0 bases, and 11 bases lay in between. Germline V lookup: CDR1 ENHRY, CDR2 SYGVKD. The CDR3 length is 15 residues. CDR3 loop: CAISAVSANTGELFF. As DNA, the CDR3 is TGTGCCATCAGCGCAGTAAGCGCGAACACCGGGGAGCTGTTTTTT.

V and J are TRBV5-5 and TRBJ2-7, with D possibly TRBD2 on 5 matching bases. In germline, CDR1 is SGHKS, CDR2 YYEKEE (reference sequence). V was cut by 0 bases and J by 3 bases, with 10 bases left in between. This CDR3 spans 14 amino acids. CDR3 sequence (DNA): TGTGCCAGCAGCTTGGATCCGGAGGACTACGAGCAGTACTTC. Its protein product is CASSLDPEDYEQYF.

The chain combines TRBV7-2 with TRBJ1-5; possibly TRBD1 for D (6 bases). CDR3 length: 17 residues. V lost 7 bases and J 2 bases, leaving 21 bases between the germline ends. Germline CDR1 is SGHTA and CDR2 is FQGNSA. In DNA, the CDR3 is TGTGCCAGCACCTACACGGGGGGGGCAGCGGGCAATCAGCCCCAGCATTTT. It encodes CASTYTGGAAGNQPQHF.

The CDR3 DNA sequence: TGTGCCAGCAGCTTAGGGTGGTTAGTGGGTATCAATGAGCAGTTCTTC. Translated: CASSLGWLVGINEQFF. The J gene is TRBJ2-1, the V gene TRBV7-3; unclear D gene. CDR1 and CDR2 (germline): SGHTA, FQGTGA. The CDR3 is 16 amino acids. V gave up 2 bases and J gave up 6 bases, with 17 bases separating them.

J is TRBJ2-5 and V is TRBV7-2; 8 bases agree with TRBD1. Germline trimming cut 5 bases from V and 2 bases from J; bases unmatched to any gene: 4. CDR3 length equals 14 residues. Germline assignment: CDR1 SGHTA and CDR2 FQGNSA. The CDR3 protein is CASSLRDRQETQYF. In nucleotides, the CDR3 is TGTGCCAGCAGCCTAAGGGACAGGCAAGAGACCCAGTACTTC.

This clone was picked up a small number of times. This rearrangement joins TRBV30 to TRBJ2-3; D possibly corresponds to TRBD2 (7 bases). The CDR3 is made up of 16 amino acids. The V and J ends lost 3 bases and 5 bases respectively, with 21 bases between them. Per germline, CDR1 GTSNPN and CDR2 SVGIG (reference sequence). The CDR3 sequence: CAWSTRGGYQGDTQYF. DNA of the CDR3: TGTGCCTGGAGCACAAGGGGGGGGTATCAGGGAGATACGCAGTATTTT. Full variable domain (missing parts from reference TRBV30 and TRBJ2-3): SQTIHQWPATLVQPVGSPLSLECTVEGTSNPNLYWYRQAAGRGLQLLFYSVGIGQISSEVPQNLSASRPQDRQFILSSKKLLLSDSGFYLCAWSTRGGYQGDTQYFGPGTRLTVL.

In DNA form, the CDR3 reads TGTGCCAGCAGCTTAGCGCGTCTAGCGGGGGGCACAGATACGCAGTATTTT. Protein product: CASSLARLAGGTDTQYF. The chain carries TRBV7-2 and TRBJ2-3; the match to TRBD2 covers 10 bases. Germline V gene sequence: CDR1 SGHTA, CDR2 FQGNSA. The length of the CDR3 is 17 residues. The junction had 4 bases not matched to a gene; V was cut back by 0 bases and J by 1 base. Drawing the rest from reference TRBV7-2 and TRBJ2-3, the complete variable domain is GAGVSQSPSNKVTEKGKDVELRCDPISGHTALYWYRQSLGQGLEFLIYFQGNSAPDKSGLPSDRFSAERTGGSVSTLTIQRTQQEDSAVYLCASSLARLAGGTDTQYFGPGTRLTVL.

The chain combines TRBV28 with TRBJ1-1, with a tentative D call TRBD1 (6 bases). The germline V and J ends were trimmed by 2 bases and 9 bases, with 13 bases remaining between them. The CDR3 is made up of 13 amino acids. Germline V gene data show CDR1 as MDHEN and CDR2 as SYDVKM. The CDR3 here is CASSLAGGLKAFF. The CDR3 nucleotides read TGTGCCAGCAGTTTAGCCGGGGGCCTAAAAGCTTTCTTT.

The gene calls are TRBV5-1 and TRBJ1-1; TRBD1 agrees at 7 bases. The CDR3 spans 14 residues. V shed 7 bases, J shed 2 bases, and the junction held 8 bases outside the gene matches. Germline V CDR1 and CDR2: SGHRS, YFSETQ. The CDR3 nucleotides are TGCGCCAGCGGGCCCGGGACAGCCAACACTGAAGCTTTCTTT. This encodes CASGPGTANTEAFF.

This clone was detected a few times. The CDR3 is CASRDRGAQPQHF. In DNA, the CDR3 is TGTGCCAGTAGGGACAGGGGCGCGCAGCCCCAGCATTTT. This chain joins TRBV19 and TRBJ1-5, with 9 bases fitting TRBD1. The CDR3 runs to 13 residues. Losses at the gene ends were 6 bases for V and 7 bases for J; bases not matched to a gene: 4. Per the germline V gene, CDR1 is LNHDA and CDR2 is SQIVND (reference sequence).

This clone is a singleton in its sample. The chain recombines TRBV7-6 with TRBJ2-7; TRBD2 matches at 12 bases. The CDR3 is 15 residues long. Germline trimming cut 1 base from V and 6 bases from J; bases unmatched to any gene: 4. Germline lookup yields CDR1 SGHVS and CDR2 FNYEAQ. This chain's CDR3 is CASSLGLAGGSEQYF. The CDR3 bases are TGTGCCAGCAGCTTAGGGCTAGCGGGGGGGTCCGAGCAGTACTTC.